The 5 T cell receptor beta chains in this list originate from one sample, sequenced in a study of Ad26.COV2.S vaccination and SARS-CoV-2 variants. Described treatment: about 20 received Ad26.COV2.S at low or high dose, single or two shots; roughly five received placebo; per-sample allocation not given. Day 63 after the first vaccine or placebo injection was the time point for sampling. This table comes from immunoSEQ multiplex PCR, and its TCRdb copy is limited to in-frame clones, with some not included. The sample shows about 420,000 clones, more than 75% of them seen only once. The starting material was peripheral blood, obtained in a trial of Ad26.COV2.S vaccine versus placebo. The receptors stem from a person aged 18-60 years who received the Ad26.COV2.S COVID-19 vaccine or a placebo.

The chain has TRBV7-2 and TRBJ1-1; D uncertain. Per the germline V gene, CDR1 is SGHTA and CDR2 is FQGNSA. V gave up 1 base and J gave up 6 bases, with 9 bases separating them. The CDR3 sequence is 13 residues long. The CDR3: CASSLDRGSEAFF. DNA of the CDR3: TGTGCCAGCAGCTTAGATCGGGGATCTGAAGCTTTCTTT.

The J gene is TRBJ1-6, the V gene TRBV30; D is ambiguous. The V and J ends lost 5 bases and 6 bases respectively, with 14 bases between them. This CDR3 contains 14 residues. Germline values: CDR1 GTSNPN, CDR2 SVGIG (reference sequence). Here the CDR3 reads CAWDPGVGNSPLHF. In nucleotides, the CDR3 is TGTGCCTGGGATCCGGGTGTTGGTAATTCACCCCTCCACTTT.

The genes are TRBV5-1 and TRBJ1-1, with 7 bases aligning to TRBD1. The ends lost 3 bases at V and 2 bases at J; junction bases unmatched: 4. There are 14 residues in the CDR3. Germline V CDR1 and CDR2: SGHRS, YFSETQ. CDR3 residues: CASSYQGGNTEAFF. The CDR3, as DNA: TGCGCCAGCAGCTACCAGGGGGGCAACACTGAAGCTTTCTTT.

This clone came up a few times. In DNA form, the CDR3 reads TGTGCCAGCAGCTTAACCCCCCGGAGCTTAGTCTTGACCGGGGAGCTGTTTTTT. Translation: CASSLTPRSLVLTGELFF. This sequence joins TRBV7-3 and TRBJ2-2; D remains ambiguous. V lost 0 bases and J lost 5, with 19 bases in between. The germline V gene has CDR1 SGHTA and CDR2 FQGTGA. CDR3 length: 18 amino acids.

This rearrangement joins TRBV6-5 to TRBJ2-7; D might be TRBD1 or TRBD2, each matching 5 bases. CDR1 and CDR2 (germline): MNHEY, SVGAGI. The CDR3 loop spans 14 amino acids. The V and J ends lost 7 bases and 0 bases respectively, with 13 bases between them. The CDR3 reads CASIPARGSYEQYF. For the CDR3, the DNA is TGTGCCAGCATTCCAGCGAGGGGCTCCTACGAGCAGTACTTC.